This TCR beta chain was documented in a study of cytomegalovirus exposure and HLA in healthy donors. Study-wide points: Most of the TCR beta V segments (in an earlier analysis) were productive either about 87% or about 30% of the time. There were some V segments, including TRBV6-2 and TRBV6-3, excluded as indistinguishable. Presence/absence analyses took donor sequencing depth as roughly uniform.

The PCR ran on 60 Vbeta and 13 Jbeta primers. The table came from immunoSEQ multiplex PCR; TCRdb's copy has only in-frame clones and leaves some out. The sample has about 91,000 clones, roughly nine tenths seen once. As for this clone: The antigen is not known.

The CDR3 is made up of 15 amino acids. Per germline, CDR1 MGHDK and CDR2 SYGVNS. V was clipped by 1 base and J by 8 bases, with 14 bases between them. Material: PBMCs. This receptor was taken from a man aged 25-45 years in good health and CMV-seropositive. The chain combines TRBV25-1 with TRBJ1-4, with a tentative D call TRBD1 (6 bases). CDR3 amino acids: CASSESGGAREKLFF. In nucleotides, the CDR3 is TGTGCCAGCAGTGAATCTGGGGGGGCCAGGGAAAAACTGTTTTTT.